The rows below give T cell receptor beta chains drawn from one sample of a study of blood T cells in healthy people across ages. One entry per CDR3 protein, called by TCRdb with MiXCR from the 5' RACE reads. The data show 550,000 to 750,000 distinct CDR3 sequences, 21% seen once. Sequencing was done on a sample of blood. These receptors all come from a man aged 70-80 years in good health. CDR3s include the opening cysteine and the closing phenylalanine or tryptophan. D genes are given only for firm matches. Clone sizes are given selectively: once, few, many, or a class where the clone is expanded.

d_gene	j_gene	abundance	v_gene	CDR3aa	CDR3nt
.	TRBJ2-1	few	TRBV7-3	CASSFNQYNEQFF	TGTGCCAGCAGCTTTAACCAGTACAATGAGCAGTTCTTC
.	TRBJ2-1	.	TRBV3-1	CASSQGLWHEQFF	TGTGCCAGCAGCCAAGGATTGTGGCATGAGCAGTTCTTC
TRBD1	TRBJ1-5	.	TRBV6-2/TRBV6-3	CASRLTGDNQPQHF	TGTGCCAGCAGACTCACAGGGGACAATCAGCCCCAGCATTTT
.	TRBJ1-2	many	TRBV5-1	CASSLDTSNYGYTF	TGCGCCAGCAGCTTGGACACCTCTAACTATGGCTACACCTTC
.	TRBJ2-1	few	TRBV4-2	CASSQDPGLNSYNEQFF	TGTGCCAGCAGCCAAGACCCGGGACTGAACTCCTACAATGAGCAGTTCTTC
.	TRBJ2-5	few	TRBV24-1	CATSDPMKVQYF	TGTGCCACCAGTGACCCGATGAAGGTCCAGTACTTC
.	TRBJ2-4	few	TRBV29-1	CSVESEFAKNIQYF	TGCAGCGTTGAGAGTGAATTTGCCAAAAACATTCAGTACTTC
.	TRBJ1-2	few	TRBV20-1	CSARDLGGADYGYTF	TGCAGTGCTAGAGATCTCGGGGGCGCGGACTATGGCTACACCTTC
TRBD2	TRBJ2-6	few	TRBV20-1	CSAPLAGAGANVLTF	TGCAGTGCGCCACTAGCGGGAGCTGGGGCCAACGTCCTGACTTTC
.	TRBJ2-7	.	TRBV21-1	CASSKGEQYF	TGTGCCAGCAGCAAGGGAGAGCAGTACTTC
TRBD2	TRBJ2-5	many	TRBV24-1	CATSDPGLAGIETQYF	TGTGCCACCAGTGATCCGGGACTAGCGGGAATCGAGACCCAGTACTTC
TRBD2	TRBJ2-1	.	TRBV15	CATSRDPSGRAENEQFF	TGTGCCACCAGCAGAGACCCGAGCGGGAGGGCCGAAAATGAGCAGTTCTTC
.	TRBJ1-5	few	TRBV2	CATDRGANQPQHF	TGTGCCACAGACCGGGGTGCGAATCAGCCCCAGCATTTT
TRBD1	TRBJ1-6	few	TRBV6-2/TRBV6-3	CASGSGQRYNSPLHF	TGTGCCAGCGGCTCGGGACAGCGGTATAATTCACCCCTCCACTTT
.	TRBJ2-2	few	TRBV10-3	CAIKQETGELFF	TGTGCCATCAAGCAGGAAACCGGGGAGCTGTTTTTT
TRBD2	TRBJ2-1	few	TRBV6-1	CASSESSGSFYNEQFF	TGTGCCAGCAGTGAGTCCAGCGGGAGCTTTTACAATGAGCAGTTCTTC
TRBD2	TRBJ2-1	.	TRBV5-4	CASSLAGVNPYNEQFF	TGTGCCAGCAGCTTAGCGGGAGTCAACCCCTACAATGAGCAGTTCTTC
TRBD2	TRBJ2-1	few	TRBV11-2	CASNPGLAGPYNEQFF	TGTGCCAGCAACCCGGGACTAGCGGGACCTTACAATGAGCAGTTCTTC